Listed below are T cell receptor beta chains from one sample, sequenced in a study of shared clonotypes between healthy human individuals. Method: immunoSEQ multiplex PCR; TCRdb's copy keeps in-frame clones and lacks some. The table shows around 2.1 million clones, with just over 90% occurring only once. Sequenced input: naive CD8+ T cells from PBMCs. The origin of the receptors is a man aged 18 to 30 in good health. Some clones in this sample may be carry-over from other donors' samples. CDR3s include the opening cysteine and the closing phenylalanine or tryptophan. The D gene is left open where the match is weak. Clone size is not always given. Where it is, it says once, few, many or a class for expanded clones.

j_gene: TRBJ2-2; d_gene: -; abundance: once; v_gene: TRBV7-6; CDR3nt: TGTGCCAGCAGCTGGCCAGGGGGGAACCCGAACACCGGGGAGCTGTTTTTT; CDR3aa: CASSWPGGNPNTGELFF
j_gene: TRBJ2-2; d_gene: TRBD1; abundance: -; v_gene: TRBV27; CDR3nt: TGTGCCAGCGGAGACAGGGGGTCCGGGGAGCTGTTTTTT; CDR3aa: CASGDRGSGELFF
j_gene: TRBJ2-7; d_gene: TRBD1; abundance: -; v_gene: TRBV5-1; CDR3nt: TGCGCCAGCAGCTTGGCCGTGACAGGGAAAGCCGAGCAGTACTTC; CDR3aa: CASSLAVTGKAEQYF
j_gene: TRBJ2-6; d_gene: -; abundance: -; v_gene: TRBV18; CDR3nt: TGTGCCAGCTCACCCGTGGGGCCTGGGGCCAACGTCCTGACTTTC; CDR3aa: CASSPVGPGANVLTF
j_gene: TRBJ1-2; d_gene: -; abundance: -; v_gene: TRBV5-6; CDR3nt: TGTGCCAGCAACCAGGGCAGCAATGGCTACACCTTC; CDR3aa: CASNQGSNGYTF
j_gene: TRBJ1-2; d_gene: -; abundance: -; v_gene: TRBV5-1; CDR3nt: TGCGCCAGCAGCTTGGTCGGGAACTATGGCTACACCTTC; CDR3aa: CASSLVGNYGYTF
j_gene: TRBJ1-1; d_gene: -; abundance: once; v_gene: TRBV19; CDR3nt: TGTGCCAGTAGTATCACTCGGGGCCAGGGGCTCCCCGGGGGCACTGAAGCTTTCTTT; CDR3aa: CASSITRGQGLPGGTEAFF
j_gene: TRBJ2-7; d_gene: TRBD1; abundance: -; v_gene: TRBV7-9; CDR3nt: TGTGCCAGCAGCGAAGGACAGGTCTACGAGCAGTACTTC; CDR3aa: CASSEGQVYEQYF
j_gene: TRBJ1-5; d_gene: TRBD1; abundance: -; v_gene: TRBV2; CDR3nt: TGTGCCAGCAGTGTGGACAGGGGGCTGAAGAATCAGCCCCAGCATTTT; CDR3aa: CASSVDRGLKNQPQHF
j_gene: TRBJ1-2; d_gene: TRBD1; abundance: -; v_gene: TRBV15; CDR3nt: TGTGCCACCAGCGCCTCAACCGGGACAGAAAACTATGGCTACACCTTC; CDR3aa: CATSASTGTENYGYTF
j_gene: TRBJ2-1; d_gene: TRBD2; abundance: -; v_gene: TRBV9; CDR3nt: TGTGCCAGCTCGCAACCTGCCCAGACGACCAAAACCAAACGGGAGGCCTCGAACTACAATGAGCAGTTCTTC; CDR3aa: CASSQPAQTTKTKREASNYNEQFF
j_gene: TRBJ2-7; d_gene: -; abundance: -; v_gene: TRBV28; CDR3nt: TGTGCCAGCAGTTTACAGGGACTCTACGAGCAGTACTTC; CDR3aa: CASSLQGLYEQYF
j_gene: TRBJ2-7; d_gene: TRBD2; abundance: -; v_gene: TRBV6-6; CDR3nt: TGTGCCAGCAGTTATTGGCGGGAGGGGACCTACGAGCAGTACTTC; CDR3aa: CASSYWREGTYEQYF
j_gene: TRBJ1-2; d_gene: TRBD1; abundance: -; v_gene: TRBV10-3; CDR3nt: TGTGCCATCAGTGAGTTGGAGCTAGAAGACAGGGGGCTTGGCTACACCTTC; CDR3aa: CAISELELEDRGLGYTF
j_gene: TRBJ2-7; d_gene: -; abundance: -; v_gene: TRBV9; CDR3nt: TGTGCCAGCAGCGTACCCTACGAGCAGTACTTC; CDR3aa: CASSVPYEQYF
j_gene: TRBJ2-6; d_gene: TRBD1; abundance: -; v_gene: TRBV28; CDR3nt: TGTGCCAGCAGTCAACGGGACAGTAGGACTGGGGCCAACGTCCTGACTTTC; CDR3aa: CASSQRDSRTGANVLTF
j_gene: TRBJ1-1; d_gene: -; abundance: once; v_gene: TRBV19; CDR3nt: TGTGCCAGTACCCCGAGGCAGGACATGAACACTGAAGCTTTCTTT; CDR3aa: CASTPRQDMNTEAFF
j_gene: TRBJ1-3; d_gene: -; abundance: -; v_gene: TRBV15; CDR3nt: TGTGCCACCAGCAGAGGGGGAGGGCAGGGAAACACCATATATTTT; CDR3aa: CATSRGGGQGNTIYF
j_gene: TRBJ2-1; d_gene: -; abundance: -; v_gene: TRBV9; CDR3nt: TGTGCCAGCAACCCCTTCGACACAACCTACAATGAGCAGTTCTTC; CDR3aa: CASNPFDTTYNEQFF
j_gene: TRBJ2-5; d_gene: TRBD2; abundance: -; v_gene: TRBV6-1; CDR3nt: TGTGCCAGCAGCCCACCCCGGACTAGCTTCGAGACCCAGTACTTC; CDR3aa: CASSPPRTSFETQYF
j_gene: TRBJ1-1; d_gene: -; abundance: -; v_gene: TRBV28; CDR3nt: TGTGCCAGCAGTTCCAACCCCACAGGGCCCCGGACTGAAGCTTTCTTT; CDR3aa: CASSSNPTGPRTEAFF
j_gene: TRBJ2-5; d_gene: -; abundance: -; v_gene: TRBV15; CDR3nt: TGTGCCACCAGCAGAGAACACCCCGGAGAGACCCAGTACTTC; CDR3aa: CATSREHPGETQYF
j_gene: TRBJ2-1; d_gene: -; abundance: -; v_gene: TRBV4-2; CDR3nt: TGTGCCAGTGGGATTCGTGGGGGTGAGCAGTTCTTC; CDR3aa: CASGIRGGEQFF
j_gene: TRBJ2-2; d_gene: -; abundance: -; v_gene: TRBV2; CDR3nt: TGTGCCAGCAGCGGGGACGGACTATCGAACACCGGGGAGCTGTTTTTT; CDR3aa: CASSGDGLSNTGELFF
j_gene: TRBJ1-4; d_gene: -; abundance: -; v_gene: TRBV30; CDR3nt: TGTGCCTGGAAAGGCCTCCGGAGCGAAAAACTGTTTTTT; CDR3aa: CAWKGLRSEKLFF
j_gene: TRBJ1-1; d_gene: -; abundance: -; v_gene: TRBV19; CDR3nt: TGTGCCAGTAGTAACCGGGACATGGGGGGAGCTTTCTTT; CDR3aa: CASSNRDMGGAFF
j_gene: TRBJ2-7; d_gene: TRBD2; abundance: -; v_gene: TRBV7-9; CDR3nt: TGTGCCGGAGGGGGGACTAGCCCCTACGAGCAGTACTTC; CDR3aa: CAGGGTSPYEQYF
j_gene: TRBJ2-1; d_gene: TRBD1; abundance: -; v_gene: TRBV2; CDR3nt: TGTGCCAGCAGTGGAGTAACGACAGGGTCGCAAGGCAATGAGCAGTTCTTC; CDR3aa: CASSGVTTGSQGNEQFF
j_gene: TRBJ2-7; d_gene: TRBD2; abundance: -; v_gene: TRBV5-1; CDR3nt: TGCGCCAGCGCTACGGGACTAGCGGGAGTTGGTCTTCTCTACGAGCAGTACTTC; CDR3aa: CASATGLAGVGLLYEQYF
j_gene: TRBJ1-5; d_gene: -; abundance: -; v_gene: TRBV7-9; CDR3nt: TGTGCCAGCAGCTCCGATCATCAGCCCCAGCATTTT; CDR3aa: CASSSDHQPQHF
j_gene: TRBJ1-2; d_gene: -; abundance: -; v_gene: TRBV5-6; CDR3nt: TGTGCCAGCAGCTTGGTGGGGTTCTATGGCTACACCTTC; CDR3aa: CASSLVGFYGYTF
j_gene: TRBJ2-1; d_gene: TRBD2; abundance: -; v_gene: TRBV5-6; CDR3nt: TGTGCCAGCAGCGAACTCCCCACTACTTGGGAGGGCGAATACAATGAGCAGTTCTTC; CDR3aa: CASSELPTTWEGEYNEQFF
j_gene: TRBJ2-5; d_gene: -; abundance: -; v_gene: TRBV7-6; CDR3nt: TGTGCCAGCAGCTTAAGGTCAGGGATGGGGGAGACCCAGTACTTC; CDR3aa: CASSLRSGMGETQYF
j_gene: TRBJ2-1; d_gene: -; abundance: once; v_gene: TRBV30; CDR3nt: TGTGCCTGGAGTGTACTTAGAGGGGAGCAGTTCTTC; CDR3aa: CAWSVLRGEQFF
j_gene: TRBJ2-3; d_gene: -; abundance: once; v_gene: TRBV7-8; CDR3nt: TGTGCCAGCAGCTTAGCGGGTCTGACAGATACGCAGTATTTT; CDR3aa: CASSLAGLTDTQYF
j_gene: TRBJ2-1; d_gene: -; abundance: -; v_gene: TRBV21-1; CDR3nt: TGTGCCAGCAGCAAAGATAAGGCGGGTAATGAGCAGTTCTTC; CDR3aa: CASSKDKAGNEQFF
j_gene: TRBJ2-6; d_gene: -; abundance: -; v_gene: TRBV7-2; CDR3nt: TGTGCCAGCAGCCCAAGGGCCTCTGGGGCCAACGTCCTGACTTTC; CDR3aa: CASSPRASGANVLTF
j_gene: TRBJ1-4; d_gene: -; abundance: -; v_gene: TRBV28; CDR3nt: TGTGCCAGCAGTTCCTACAGGGTGCTTCCTGAAAAACTGTTTTTT; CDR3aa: CASSSYRVLPEKLFF
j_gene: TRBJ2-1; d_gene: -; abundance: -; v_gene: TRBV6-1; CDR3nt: TGTGCCTGCCGTCATAGTCGGAATGAGCAGTTCTTC; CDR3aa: CACRHSRNEQFF
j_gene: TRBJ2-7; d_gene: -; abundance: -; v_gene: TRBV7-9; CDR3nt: TGTGCCAGCAGCTTATTGGGGGGCCCCTACGAGCAGTACTTC; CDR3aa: CASSLLGGPYEQYF
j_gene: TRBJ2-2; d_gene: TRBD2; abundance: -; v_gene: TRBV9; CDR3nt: TGTGCCAGCAGCGTAGTAGCGGGGGCAGGGAGCACCGGGGAGCTGTTTTTT; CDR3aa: CASSVVAGAGSTGELFF
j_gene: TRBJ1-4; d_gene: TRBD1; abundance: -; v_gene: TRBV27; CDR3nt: TGTGCCAGCAGTCCGAGGACAGGGAATGAAAAACTGTTTTTT; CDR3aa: CASSPRTGNEKLFF
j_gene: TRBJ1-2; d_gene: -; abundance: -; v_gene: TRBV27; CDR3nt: TGTGCCAGCAGACCCCGCGAGAATGCCTATGGCTACACCTTC; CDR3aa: CASRPRENAYGYTF
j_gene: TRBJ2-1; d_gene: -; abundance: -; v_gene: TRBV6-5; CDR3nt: TGTGCCAGCAGTTACGGCCCCTCGGCCGCCTACAATGAGCAGTTCTTC; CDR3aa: CASSYGPSAAYNEQFF
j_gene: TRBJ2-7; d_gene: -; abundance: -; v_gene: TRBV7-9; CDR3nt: TGTGCCAGCAGCTCTCTAGCATCATTCTACGAGCAGTACTTC; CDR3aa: CASSSLASFYEQYF
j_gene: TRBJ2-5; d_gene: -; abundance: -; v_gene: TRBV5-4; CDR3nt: TGTGCCAGCAGCTCTTCGGGGGCTCTGAGGGGCCAGTACTTC; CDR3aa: CASSSSGALRGQYF
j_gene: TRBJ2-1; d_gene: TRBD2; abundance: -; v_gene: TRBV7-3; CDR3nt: TGTGCCAGCAGCCCCGTGGGGGGTGCGGGAGGTACCTCCTACAATGAGCAGTTCTTC; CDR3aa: CASSPVGGAGGTSYNEQFF
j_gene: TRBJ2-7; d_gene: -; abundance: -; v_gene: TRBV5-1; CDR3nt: TGCGCCAGCAGCCCGGGACTGGATCACTACGAGCAGTACTTC; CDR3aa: CASSPGLDHYEQYF
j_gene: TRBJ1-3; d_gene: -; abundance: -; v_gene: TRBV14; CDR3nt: TGTGCCAGCAGCCAAGACGTGACAGACTACTCTGGAAACACCATATATTTT; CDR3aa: CASSQDVTDYSGNTIYF
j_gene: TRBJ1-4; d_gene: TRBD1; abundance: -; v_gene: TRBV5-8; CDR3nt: TGTGCCAGCAGCTTGGCCCACCTGACAGGGCCCCGCGAAGAACTGTTTTTT; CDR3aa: CASSLAHLTGPREELFF
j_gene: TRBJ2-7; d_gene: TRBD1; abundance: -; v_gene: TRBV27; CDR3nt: TGTGCCAGCAGTTCGAGTACAGGGGCATCGGGCGAGCAGTACTTC; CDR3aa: CASSSSTGASGEQYF
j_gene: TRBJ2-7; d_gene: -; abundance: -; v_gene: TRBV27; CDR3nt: TGTGCCAGCAGTTTTTCCAGGGGAACCTACGAGCAGTACTTC; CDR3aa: CASSFSRGTYEQYF
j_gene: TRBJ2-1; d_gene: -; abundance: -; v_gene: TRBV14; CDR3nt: TGTGCCAGCAGCCAAGATAGGGTCGATGAGCAGTTCTTC; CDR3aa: CASSQDRVDEQFF
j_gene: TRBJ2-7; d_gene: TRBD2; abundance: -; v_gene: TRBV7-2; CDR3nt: TGTGCCAGCAGCTTGAGAATGGCGGGAGGGTACGAGCAGTACTTC; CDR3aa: CASSLRMAGGYEQYF
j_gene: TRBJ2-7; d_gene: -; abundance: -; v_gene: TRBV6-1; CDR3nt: TGTGCCAGCAGAGACCGGGACCGTAGCTCCTACGAGCAGTACTTC; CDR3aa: CASRDRDRSSYEQYF
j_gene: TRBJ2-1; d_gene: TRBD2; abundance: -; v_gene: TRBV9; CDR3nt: TGTGCCAGCAGCGTAGGTCCCGGGACTAGCGGGAAGTACAATGAGCAGTTCTTC; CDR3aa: CASSVGPGTSGKYNEQFF
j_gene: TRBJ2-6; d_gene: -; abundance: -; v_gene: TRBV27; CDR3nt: TGTGCCAGCAGTTTATCCCTAGTACCTGGGGCCAACGTCCTGACTTTC; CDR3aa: CASSLSLVPGANVLTF
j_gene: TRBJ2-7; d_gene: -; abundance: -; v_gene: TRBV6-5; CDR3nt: TGTGCCAGCGTGGGCAGTCCCTACGAGCAGTACTTC; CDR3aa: CASVGSPYEQYF